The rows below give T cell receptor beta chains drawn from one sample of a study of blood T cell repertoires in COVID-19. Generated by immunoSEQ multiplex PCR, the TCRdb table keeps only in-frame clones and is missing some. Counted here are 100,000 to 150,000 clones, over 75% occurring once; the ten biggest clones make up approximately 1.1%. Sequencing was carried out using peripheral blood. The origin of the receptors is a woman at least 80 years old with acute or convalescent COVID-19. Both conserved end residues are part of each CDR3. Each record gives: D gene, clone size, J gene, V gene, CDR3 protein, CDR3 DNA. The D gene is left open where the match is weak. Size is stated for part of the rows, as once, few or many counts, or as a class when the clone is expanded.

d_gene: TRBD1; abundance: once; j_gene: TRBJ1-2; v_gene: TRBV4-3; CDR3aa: CASSQEVQGAPGYTF; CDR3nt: TGCGCCAGCAGCCAAGAAGTACAGGGGGCCCCCGGCTACACCTTC
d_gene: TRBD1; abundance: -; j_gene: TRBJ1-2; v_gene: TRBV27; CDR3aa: CASSLRTGSGYTF; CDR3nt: TGTGCCAGCAGTTTAAGGACAGGAAGTGGCTACACCTTC
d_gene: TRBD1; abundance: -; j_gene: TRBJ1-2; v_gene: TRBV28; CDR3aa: CASSNGQGYGYTF; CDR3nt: TGTGCCAGCAGTAACGGACAGGGATATGGCTACACCTTC
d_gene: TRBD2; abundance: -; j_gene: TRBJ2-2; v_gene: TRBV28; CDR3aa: CASSLFSSGMHTGELFF; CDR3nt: TGTGCCAGCAGTTTATTCTCTAGCGGGATGCACACCGGGGAGCTGTTTTTT
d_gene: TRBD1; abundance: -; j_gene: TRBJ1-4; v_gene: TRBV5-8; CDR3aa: CASGYRGRPYEKLFF; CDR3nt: TGTGCCAGCGGGTACAGGGGGCGCCCGTATGAAAAACTGTTTTTT
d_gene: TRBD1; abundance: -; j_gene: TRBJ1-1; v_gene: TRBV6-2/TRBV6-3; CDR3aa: CASSYSGTGGVAEAFF; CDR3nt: TGTGCCAGCAGTTACTCCGGGACAGGGGGGGTCGCTGAAGCTTTCTTT
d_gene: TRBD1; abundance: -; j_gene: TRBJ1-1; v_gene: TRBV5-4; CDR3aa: CASSLQGAVEAFF; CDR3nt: TGTGCCAGCAGCTTGCAGGGGGCTGTTGAAGCTTTCTTT
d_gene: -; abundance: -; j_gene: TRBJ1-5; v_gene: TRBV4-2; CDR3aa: CASSQGQNNQPQHF; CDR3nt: TGTGCCAGCAGCCAAGGACAGAACAATCAGCCCCAGCATTTT
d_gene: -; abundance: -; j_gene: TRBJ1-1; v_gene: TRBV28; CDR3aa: CASSPQTRLGTEAFF; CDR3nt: TGTGCCAGCAGTCCACAGACCCGGTTGGGCACTGAAGCTTTCTTT
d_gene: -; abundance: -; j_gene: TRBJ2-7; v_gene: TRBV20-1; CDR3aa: CSASRIDRLSYEQYF; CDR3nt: TGCAGTGCTAGTAGGATAGACAGGTTATCCTACGAGCAGTACTTC
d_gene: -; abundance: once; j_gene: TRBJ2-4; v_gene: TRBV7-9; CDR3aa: CASSSQGSIQYF; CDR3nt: TGTGCCAGCAGCTCGCAGGGGAGCATTCAGTACTTC
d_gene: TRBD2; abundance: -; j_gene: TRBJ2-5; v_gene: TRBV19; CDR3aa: CASGKTSGSLETQYF; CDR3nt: TGTGCCAGTGGGAAGACTAGCGGGAGTTTGGAGACCCAGTACTTC
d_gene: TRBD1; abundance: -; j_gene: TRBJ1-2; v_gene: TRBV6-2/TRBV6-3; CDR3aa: CASSYSSPGQSKLYGYTF; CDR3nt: TGTGCCAGCAGTTACTCCAGCCCGGGACAGTCAAAACTCTATGGCTACACCTTC
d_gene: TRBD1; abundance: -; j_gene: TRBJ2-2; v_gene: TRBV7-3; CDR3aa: CASGLGTGGPGELFF; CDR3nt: TGTGCCAGCGGACTCGGGACAGGGGGCCCCGGGGAGCTGTTTTTT
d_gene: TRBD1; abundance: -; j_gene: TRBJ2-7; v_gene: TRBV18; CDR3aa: CASSLSTGAYEQYF; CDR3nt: TGTGCCAGCTCACTCTCGACAGGGGCGTACGAGCAGTACTTC
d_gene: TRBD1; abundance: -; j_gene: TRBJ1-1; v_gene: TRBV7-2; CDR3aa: CASSAQGTGDTEAFF; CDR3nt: TGTGCCAGCAGCGCACAGGGGACGGGGGACACTGAAGCTTTCTTT
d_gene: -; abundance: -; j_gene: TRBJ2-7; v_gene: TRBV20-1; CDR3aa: CSARSLEEQYF; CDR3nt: TGCAGTGCTAGGTCCTTAGAGGAGCAGTACTTC
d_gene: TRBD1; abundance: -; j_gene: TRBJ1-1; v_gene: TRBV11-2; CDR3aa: CASSLDRRGGPEAFF; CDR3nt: TGTGCCAGCAGCTTAGATCGGAGAGGGGGCCCTGAAGCTTTCTTT
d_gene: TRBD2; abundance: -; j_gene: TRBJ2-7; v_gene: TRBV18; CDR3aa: CASSSSGWGYEQYF; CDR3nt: TGTGCCAGCTCAAGTAGCGGGTGGGGCTACGAGCAGTACTTC
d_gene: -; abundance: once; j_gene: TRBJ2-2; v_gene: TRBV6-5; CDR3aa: CASTRTTNTGELFF; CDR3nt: TGTGCCAGCACCCGGACAACGAACACCGGGGAGCTGTTTTTT
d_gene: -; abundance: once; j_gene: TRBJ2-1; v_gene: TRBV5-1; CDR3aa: CASSLRQGNYNEQFF; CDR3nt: TGCGCCAGCAGCTTGAGGCAGGGCAACTACAATGAGCAGTTCTTC
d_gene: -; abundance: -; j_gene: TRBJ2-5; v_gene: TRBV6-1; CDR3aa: CASREGGHSGQTQYF; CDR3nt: TGTGCCAGCCGTGAGGGAGGCCACAGCGGACAGACCCAGTACTTC
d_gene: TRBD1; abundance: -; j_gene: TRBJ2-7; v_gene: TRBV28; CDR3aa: CASLTGNSYEQYF; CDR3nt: TGTGCCAGCTTGACAGGGAATTCCTACGAGCAGTACTTC
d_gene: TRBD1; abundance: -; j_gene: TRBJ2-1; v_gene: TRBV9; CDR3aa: CASSVAPGQGNNEQFF; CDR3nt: TGTGCCAGCAGCGTAGCCCCGGGACAGGGGAACAATGAGCAGTTCTTC
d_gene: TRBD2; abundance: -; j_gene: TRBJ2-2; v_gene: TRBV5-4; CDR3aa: CASTRTSGGGTGELFF; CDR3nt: TGTGCCAGCACCCGGACTAGCGGGGGAGGCACCGGGGAGCTGTTTTTT
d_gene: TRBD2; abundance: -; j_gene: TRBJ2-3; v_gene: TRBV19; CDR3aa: CASRIQGGSGTDTQYF; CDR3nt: TGTGCCAGTAGGATTCAGGGAGGGAGTGGCACAGATACGCAGTATTTT
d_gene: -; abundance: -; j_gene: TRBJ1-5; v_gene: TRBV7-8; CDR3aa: CASSIEAGYQPQHF; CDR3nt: TGTGCCAGCAGCATTGAAGCGGGGTACCAGCCCCAGCATTTT
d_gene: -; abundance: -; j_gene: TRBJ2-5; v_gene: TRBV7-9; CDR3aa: CASSSPGRVQETQYF; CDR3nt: TGTGCCAGCAGCTCGCCTGGGCGGGTTCAAGAGACCCAGTACTTC
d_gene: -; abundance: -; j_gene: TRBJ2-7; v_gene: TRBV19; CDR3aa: CASSRQSSYEQYF; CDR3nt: TGTGCCAGTAGTCGACAGAGCTCCTACGAGCAGTACTTC
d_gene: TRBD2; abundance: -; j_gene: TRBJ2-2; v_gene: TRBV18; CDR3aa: CASSPLAGNTGELFF; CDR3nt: TGTGCCAGCTCACCTCTAGCGGGGAACACCGGGGAGCTGTTTTTT
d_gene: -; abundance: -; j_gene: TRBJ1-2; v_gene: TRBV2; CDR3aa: CASSEALGIYYGYTF; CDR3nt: TGTGCCAGCAGTGAAGCGCTCGGGATCTACTATGGCTACACCTTC
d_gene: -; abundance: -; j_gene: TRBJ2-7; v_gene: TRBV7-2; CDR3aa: CASSLALTYEQYF; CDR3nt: TGTGCCAGCAGCTTAGCACTCACCTACGAGCAGTACTTC
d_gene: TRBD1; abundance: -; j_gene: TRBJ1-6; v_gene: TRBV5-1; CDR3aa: CASRGTGTGVSPLHF; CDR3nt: TGCGCCAGCAGGGGGACCGGGACAGGGGTATCACCCCTCCACTTT
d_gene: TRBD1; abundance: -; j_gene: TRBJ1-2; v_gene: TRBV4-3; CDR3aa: CASSQERAGGRYGYTF; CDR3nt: TGCGCCAGCAGCCAAGAACGGGCAGGGGGCAGGTATGGCTACACCTTC
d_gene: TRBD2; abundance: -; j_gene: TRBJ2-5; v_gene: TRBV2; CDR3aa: CASSRTSGQETQYF; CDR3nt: TGTGCCAGCAGCCGGACTAGCGGGCAAGAGACCCAGTACTTC
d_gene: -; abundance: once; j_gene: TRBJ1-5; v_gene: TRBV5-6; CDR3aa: CASSLSRSSNQPQHF; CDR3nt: TGTGCCAGCAGCTTATCGAGGAGCAGCAATCAGCCCCAGCATTTT
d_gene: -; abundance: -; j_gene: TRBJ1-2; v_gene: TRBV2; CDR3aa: CASSETGTRYGYTF; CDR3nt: TGTGCCAGCAGTGAGACAGGCACTCGATATGGCTACACCTTC
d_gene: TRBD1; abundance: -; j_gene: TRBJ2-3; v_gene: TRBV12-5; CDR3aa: CASGGTGGGTDTQYF; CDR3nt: TGTGCTAGTGGGGGGACAGGGGGCGGGACAGATACGCAGTATTTT
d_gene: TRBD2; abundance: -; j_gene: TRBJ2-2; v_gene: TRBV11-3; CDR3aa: CASSQTGTTNTGELFF; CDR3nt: TGTGCCAGCAGTCAGACCGGGACTACGAACACCGGGGAGCTGTTTTTT
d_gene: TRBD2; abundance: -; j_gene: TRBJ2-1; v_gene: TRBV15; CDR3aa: CATSRGRLAGGLRQFF; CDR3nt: TGTGCCACCAGCAGAGGTCGCCTAGCGGGGGGGCTTCGGCAGTTCTTC
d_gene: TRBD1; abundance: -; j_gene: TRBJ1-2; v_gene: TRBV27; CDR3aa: CASGGTGGYYGYTF; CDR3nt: TGTGCCAGCGGAGGGACAGGGGGTTACTATGGCTACACCTTC
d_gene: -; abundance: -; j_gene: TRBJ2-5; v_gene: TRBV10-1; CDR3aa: CASRWAYQETQYF; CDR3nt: TGCGCCAGCAGGTGGGCGTACCAAGAGACCCAGTACTTC
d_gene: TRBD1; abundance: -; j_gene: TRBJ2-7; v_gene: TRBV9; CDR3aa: CASSVADREGGPYEQYF; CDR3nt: TGTGCCAGCAGCGTAGCTGATAGGGAAGGGGGCCCCTACGAGCAGTACTTC
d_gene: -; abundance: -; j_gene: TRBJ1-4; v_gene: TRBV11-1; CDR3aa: CASSPYNSEKLFF; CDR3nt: TGTGCCAGCAGCCCTTATAACAGCGAAAAACTGTTTTTT
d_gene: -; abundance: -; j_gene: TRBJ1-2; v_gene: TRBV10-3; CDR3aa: CAILDGGYGYTF; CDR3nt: TGTGCCATCTTAGACGGAGGCTATGGCTACACCTTC
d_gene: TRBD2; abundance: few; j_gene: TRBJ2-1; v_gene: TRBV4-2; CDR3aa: CASSQPREGQDEQFF; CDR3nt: TGTGCCAGCAGCCAACCTCGGGAGGGCCAAGATGAGCAGTTCTTC
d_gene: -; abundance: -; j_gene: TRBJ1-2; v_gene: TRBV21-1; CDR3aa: CASPRPRGDKGYTF; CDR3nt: TGTGCCAGCCCTCGGCCCCGGGGGGATAAAGGCTACACCTTC
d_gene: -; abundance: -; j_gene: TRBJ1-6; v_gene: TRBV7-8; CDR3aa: CASSLQGNSPLHF; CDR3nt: TGTGCCAGCAGCTTACAGGGTAATTCACCCCTCCACTTT
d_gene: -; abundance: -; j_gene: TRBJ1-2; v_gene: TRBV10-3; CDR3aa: CAISEYRSVGYTF; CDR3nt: TGTGCCATCAGTGAATATAGGAGTGTTGGCTACACCTTC
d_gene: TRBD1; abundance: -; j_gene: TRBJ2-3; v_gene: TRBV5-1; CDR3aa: CASSFRQGVSTDTQYF; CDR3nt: TGCGCCAGCAGCTTCCGGCAGGGGGTTAGCACAGATACGCAGTATTTT
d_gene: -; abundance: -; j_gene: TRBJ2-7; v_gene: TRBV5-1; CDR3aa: CATTGWGEQYF; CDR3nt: TGCGCCACCACGGGGTGGGGCGAGCAGTACTTC
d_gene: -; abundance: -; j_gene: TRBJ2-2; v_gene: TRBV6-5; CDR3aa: CASRLYRVYTGELFF; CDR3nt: TGTGCCAGCAGGTTGTACAGGGTCTACACCGGGGAGCTGTTTTTT